This T cell receptor beta chain was identified during a study of control samples from healthy donors and cancer patients. Germline V gene data show CDR1 as MNHEY and CDR2 as SVGAGI. Trimming left V 8 bases short and J 5 bases short, with 9 bases between. The CDR3 totals 11 residues. Sequencing used immunoSEQ multiplex PCR; TCRdb keeps in-frame clones, though not all of them. The sample has roughly 88,000 clones; roughly nine tenths are singletons. This clone has only one observation. This TCR was recovered from a woman aged 25 to 39 in good health. Sequencing used blood. The chain employs TRBV6-5 and TRBJ1-2, with D unclear. CDR3 nucleotides: TGTGCCAGCGGTTCCCTATATGGCTACACCTTC. Protein: CASGSLYGYTF.